The 14 T cell receptor beta chains in this list originate from one sample, sequenced in a study of T cell responses to AZD1222 COVID-19 vaccine. Sequencing used immunoSEQ multiplex PCR; TCRdb keeps in-frame clones, though not all of them. The sample consists of 140,000 to 150,000 clones, roughly 85% of them appearing once. Source: peripheral blood, taken on day 0 of AZD1222 vaccination. The receptors shown here come from an adult in good health.

This clone was counted a few times. The chain combines TRBV5-4 with TRBJ1-2, with D unclear. V was shortened by 4 bases and J by 6 bases, with 19 bases between the two germline ends. In germline, CDR1 is SGHNT, CDR2 YYREEE (reference sequence). The CDR3 is 15 amino acids. The CDR3 here is CASSPPAGLFDGYTF. For the CDR3, the DNA is TGTGCCAGCAGCCCGCCAGCCGGACTTTTTGATGGCTACACCTTC.

This clone has only one observation. This chain links TRBV5-1 with TRBJ1-4, with D possibly being TRBD1 (6 bases). The germline gives CDR1 SGHRS, CDR2 YFSETQ. Trimming shortened V by 1 base and J by 6 bases, and 10 bases separated the two germline ends. The CDR3 runs 14 residues. The CDR3 region has the DNA TGCGCCAGCAGCTTGACAGGGCCGCATGAAAAACTGTTTTTT. Its protein product is CASSLTGPHEKLFF.

The rearrangement uses TRBV5-8 and TRBJ1-6; maybe TRBD1 (6 bases). This CDR3 is 14 amino acids long. Germline lookup yields CDR1 SGHTS and CDR2 YDEGEE. V was trimmed by 1 base and J by 9 bases, leaving 11 bases between them. The CDR3 here is CASSLRGKVSPLHF. The CDR3 nucleotides read TGTGCCAGCAGCTTGAGGGGGAAGGTTTCACCCCTCCACTTT.

V and J are TRBV10-3 and TRBJ2-3; perhaps TRBD1 as D (5 bases). Germline V gives CDR1 ENHRY, CDR2 SYGVKD. The CDR3 is made up of 13 amino acids. With 10 bases removed from V and 6 bases from J, the gap between germline ends came to 17 bases. DNA of the CDR3: TGTGCCACGAGGACACAGACCGCCGATACGCAGTATTTT. Its protein product is CATRTQTADTQYF.

V gene TRBV13 combines with J gene TRBJ1-2; D is possibly TRBD1 (6 bases). The CDR3 is 13 amino acids. Germline CDR1 and CDR2: PRHDT and FYEKMQ (reference sequence). With 4 bases removed from V and 8 bases from J, the gap between germline ends came to 14 bases. The CDR3, as DNA: TGTGCCAGCAGCTCGGAGGACAGCCAAGGCTACACCTTC. It encodes CASSSEDSQGYTF. Full variable domain (remainder filled in from reference TRBV13 and TRBJ1-2): AAGVIQSPRHLIKEKRETATLKCYPIPRHDTVYWYQQGPGQDPQFLISFYEKMQSDKGSIPDRFSAQQFSDYHSELNMSSLELGDSALYFCASSSEDSQGYTFGSGTRLTVV.

The rearrangement uses TRBV6-5 and TRBJ1-5; no definite D call. The V end lost 7 bases, the J end lost 6 bases, and 13 bases lay between the germline ends. The V gene's germline CDR1 is MNHEY and CDR2 SVGAGI. This CDR3 is 13 amino acids long. The CDR3 sequence: CASKRGFGQPQHF. The CDR3 coding sequence is TGTGCCAGCAAACGGGGTTTCGGTCAGCCCCAGCATTTT.

The chain has TRBV9 and TRBJ2-7; 9 nucleotides agree with TRBD2. CDR3 length: 15 residues. V trimming: 5 bases; J trimming: 0 bases; junction bases outside the gene matches: 6. CDR1 and CDR2 (germline): SGDLS, YYNGEE. The chain's CDR3 is CASSLSGGYSYEQYF. CDR3 DNA: TGTGCCAGCAGTCTCAGCGGGGGGTACTCCTACGAGCAGTACTTC. Based on the CDR3 plus reference TRBV9 and TRBJ2-7, the full variable domain is DSGVTQTPKHLITATGQRVTLRCSPRSGDLSVYWYQQSLDQGLQFLIQYYNGEERAKGNILERFSAQQFPDLHSELNLSSLELGDSALYFCASSLSGGYSYEQYFGPGTRLTVT.

As DNA, the CDR3 is TGTGCCAGCAGCCAGGACAGAACCGGGCCCCAGCATTTT. It codes for CASSQDRTGPQHF. The chain couples TRBV7-9 to TRBJ1-5, with D tentatively TRBD1 (6 bases). This CDR3 contains 13 residues. The ends were cut back, 5 bases at V and 9 bases at J, with 14 bases in the middle. CDR1 is SEHNR, CDR2 FQNEAQ, per germline (reference sequence).

The chain carries TRBV6-5 and TRBJ1-2, with 8 bases matching TRBD1. The junction had 5 bases not matched to a gene; V was cut back by 2 bases and J by 0 bases. Germline V gene data show CDR1 as MNHEY and CDR2 as SVGAGI. The CDR3 loop spans 16 amino acids. In nucleotides, the CDR3 is TGTGCCAGCAGTTACGCACAGGGGGGGTCTAACTATGGCTACACCTTC. Its protein product is CASSYAQGGSNYGYTF.

V is TRBV7-2 and J is TRBJ2-1, with 8 bases fitting TRBD2. J lost 6 bases, V lost 4 bases, and 5 bases had no gene match. CDR3 size: 14 residues. Looked up from germline, CDR1 is SGHTA and CDR2 is FQGNSA. The CDR3 region has the DNA TGTGCCAGCAGCTCTACTAGCGGTTTCAATGAGCAGTTCTTC. Protein sequence: CASSSTSGFNEQFF.

This clone was observed once. V usage is TRBV5-8 and J usage is TRBJ1-1, with D tentatively TRBD1 (5 bases). The CDR3 sequence is 16 residues long. CDR1 is SGHTS, CDR2 YDEGEE, per germline. V lost 4 bases and J lost 0, with 16 bases in between. The CDR3 coding sequence is TGTGCCAGCAGCCCTGGACAAGGTGGGATGAACACTGAAGCTTTCTTT. Protein product: CASSPGQGGMNTEAFF.

The chain carries TRBV7-2 and TRBJ2-5, with no clear D. The CDR3 runs to 15 residues. V shed 2 bases and J shed 5 bases, with 15 bases lying between them. CDR1 is SGHTA and CDR2 is FQGNSA in the germline V gene. As DNA, the CDR3 is TGTGCCAGCAGCTTAAGTACCGGAACCGTTGAGACCCAGTACTTC. Encoded protein: CASSLSTGTVETQYF.

The chain links TRBV19 to TRBJ2-5; 15 positions agree with TRBD2. V shed 5 bases, J shed 5 bases, and the junction held 9 bases outside the gene matches. CDR3 length: 17 residues. Germline assignment: CDR1 LNHDA and CDR2 SQIVND (reference sequence). The CDR3 nucleotides read TGTGCCAGTAGTCGAGGACTAGCGGGAGGGTTTGGGGAGACCCAGTACTTC. Residues: CASSRGLAGGFGETQYF.

The chain joins TRBV13 to TRBJ1-1, with no clear D. This CDR3 is 13 amino acids long. Looked up from germline, CDR1 is PRHDT and CDR2 is FYEKMQ (reference sequence). V was pared by 4 bases and J by 5 bases, with 11 bases between. The CDR3 loop reads CASSSRPPTEAFF. The DNA for the CDR3 is TGTGCCAGCAGCTCTCGGCCCCCAACTGAAGCTTTCTTT.